One TCR beta chain is described in this entry. Its specificity is unknown. Losses at the gene ends were 0 bases for V and 4 bases for J; bases not matched to a gene: 3. CDR1 is LGHNA and CDR2 is YSLEER in the germline V gene. The CDR3 is 15 residues long. Produced via immunoSEQ multiplex PCR; TCRdb's table is partial and in-frame only. The sample includes under 6,000 clones, roughly 70% seen only once; the top ten take around 43%. The data were obtained in a study of CD8 T cell repertoires and HIV-1 epitope variants. Sample: cultured CD8+ T cells derived from PBMCs. The gene calls are TRBV4-3 and TRBJ2-1, with TRBD2 identical over 7 bases. This sequence originates from a male donor with HIV. The CDR3 nucleotides read TGCGCCAGCAGCCAAGATAGCGGGTCTTACAATGAGCAGTTCTTC. Residues: CASSQDSGSYNEQFF.